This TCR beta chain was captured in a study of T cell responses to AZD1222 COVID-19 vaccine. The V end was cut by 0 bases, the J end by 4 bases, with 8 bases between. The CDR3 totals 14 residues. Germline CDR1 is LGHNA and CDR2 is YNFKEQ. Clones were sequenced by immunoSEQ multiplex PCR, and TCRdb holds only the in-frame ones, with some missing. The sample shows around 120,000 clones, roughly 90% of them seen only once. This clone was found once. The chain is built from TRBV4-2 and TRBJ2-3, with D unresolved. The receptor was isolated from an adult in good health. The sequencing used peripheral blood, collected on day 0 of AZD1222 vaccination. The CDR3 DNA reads TGTGCCAGCAGCCAAGATTCGTCGTCAGATACGCAGTATTTT. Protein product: CASSQDSSSDTQYF.